Below, one T cell receptor (beta chain) is given with its context. This specimen comes from a study of blood T cell repertoires in COVID-19. Whole-study context: PBMCs, B-cell-depleted T cells, or T cells were the source of the cDNA or gDNA that made up the material.

V was shortened by 4 bases and J by 1 base, with 11 bases between the two germline ends. The CDR3 loop spans 14 amino acids. From germline, CDR1 is SGHRS and CDR2 YFSETQ. Only in-frame clones appear in the TCRdb table, and some are missing; sequencing was by immunoSEQ multiplex PCR. The data contain roughly 130,000 clones, approximately 89% of them seen just once; the ten biggest clones take up more than 3.5%. The source of this sequence is a woman aged 55 to 70 with acute or convalescent COVID-19. The genes are TRBV5-1 and TRBJ2-5, with D perhaps TRBD1 (5 bases). The sample consisted of peripheral blood. CDR3 nucleotides: TGCGCCAGCAGCCCACAGGTCCCCCAAGAGACCCAGTACTTC. Its translation is CASSPQVPQETQYF.